This T cell receptor (beta chain) derives from a study of blood T cell repertoires in COVID-19. Background on the study: Sources were T cells, B-cell-depleted T cells, or PBMCs; the material itself was cDNA or gDNA.

This table comes from immunoSEQ multiplex PCR, and its TCRdb copy is limited to in-frame clones, with some not included. The sample gives 390,000 or so clones, about nine tenths of which show up once; under 1.5% is in the top ten. This CDR3 comprises 15 residues. Trimming shortened V by 2 bases and J by 10 bases, and 15 bases separated the two germline ends. Germline V gene data show CDR1 as MGHDK and CDR2 as SYGVNS. This sequence originates from a woman aged 25 to 39 with active or convalescent COVID-19. Sequencing input: peripheral blood. V is TRBV25-1 and J is TRBJ1-6; no clear D. CDR3 bases: TGTGCCAGCAGTGAAGGCGCGCGGGTTGGATCACCCCTCCACTTT. Translation gives CASSEGARVGSPLHF. The variable domain in full, with the rest retrieved from reference TRBV25-1 and TRBJ1-6, is EADIYQTPRYLVIGTGKKITLECSQTMGHDKMYWYQQDPGMELHLIHYSYGVNSTEKGDLSSESTVSRIRTEHFPLTLESARPSHTSQYLCASSEGARVGSPLHFGNGTRLTVT.